This is a list of T cell receptor beta chains from one sample in a study of T cells in Graves' hyperthyroidism and ophthalmopathy. TCRdb re-derived calls from the multiplex PCR reads in MiXCR, one entry per CDR3 protein. This repertoire shows tens of thousands of distinct CDR3 sequences, around 40% found once; its top ten account for under 13%. Sequenced: blood. All receptors derive from a woman aged 25 to 39 with Graves' hyperthyroidism. The CDR3 runs from the conserved cysteine through the conserved F or W. The order of the fields is J gene, D gene, V gene, clone size, CDR3 protein, CDR3 DNA. The D gene is left open where the match is weak. Some rows mark clone size as missing; the rest say once, few, many or name a class of expanded clone.

TRBJ1-2	NA	TRBV24-1	NA	CATSARDNYDYTF	TGTGCTACCAGTGCCAGAGACAACTATGACTACACCTTC
TRBJ1-4	NA	TRBV6-6	many	CASSRENEKLFF	TGTGCCAGCAGCCGCGAAAATGAAAAACTGTTTTTT
TRBJ2-5	NA	TRBV20-1	medium-sized	CSARLETQYF	TGCAGTGCTAGACTGGAGACCCAGTACTTC
TRBJ2-7	NA	TRBV20-1	NA	CSARDPEGWGSYEQYF	TGCAGTGCTAGAGACCCGGAGGGATGGGGCTCCTACGAGCAGTACTTC
TRBJ2-7	NA	TRBV2	large	CASTALEQYF	TGTGCCAGCACCGCTTTGGAGCAGTACTTC
TRBJ2-2	NA	TRBV5-6	NA	CASSSWDTYTGELFF	TGTGCCAGCAGCTCATGGGACACCTACACCGGGGAGCTGTTTTTT
TRBJ1-5	NA	TRBV19	once	CATSDNSNQPQHF	TGTGCCACCTCGGACAACAGCAATCAGCCCCAGCATTTT
TRBJ1-2	NA	TRBV20-1	NA	CSERDYGYTF	TGCAGTGAACGGGACTATGGCTACACCTTC
TRBJ2-7	TRBD1	TRBV11-3	many	CASSPGQGHEQYF	TGTGCCAGCAGCCCGGGACAGGGCCACGAGCAGTACTTC
TRBJ2-5	NA	TRBV5-1	NA	CASSLARGANEKLFFGSGTQYF	NA
TRBJ1-4	NA	TRBV28	many	CASSSPTRRGTNEKLFF	TGTGCCAGCAGTTCTCCTACGCGGAGAGGAACTAATGAAAAACTGTTTTTT
TRBJ2-7	TRBD2	TRBV29-1	NA	CSVPGTSGTQQYF	TGCAGCGTTCCCGGGACTAGCGGGACACAGCAGTACTTC
TRBJ2-5	NA	TRBV5-1	many	CASSTWDLEETQYF	TGCGCCAGCAGCACGTGGGATTTAGAAGAGACCCAGTACTTC
TRBJ2-2	NA	TRBV11-3	NA	CANSSQARGAGGELFF	TGTGCCAACAGCTCCCAAGCGAGAGGAGCGGGCGGGGAGCTGTTTTTT
TRBJ1-3	NA	TRBV7-9	NA	CASSQLQVLESGNTIYF	TGTGCCAGCAGCCAGTTACAGGTTCTGGAATCTGGAAACACCATATATTTT
TRBJ1-2	NA	TRBV14	once	CASSPPRRLGGYTF	TGTGCCAGCAGCCCCCCTAGACGATTAGGTGGCTACACCTTC
TRBJ1-2	NA	TRBV20-1	medium-sized	CSARDRRYRYTF	TGCAGTGCCCGAGATCGTCGGTATCGCTACACCTTC
TRBJ2-2	NA	TRBV27	many	CASSNTGELFF	TGTGCCAGCAGTAACACCGGGGAGCTGTTTTTT
TRBJ2-7	TRBD2	TRBV4-1	many	CASSRAPSGEYEQYF	TGCGCCAGCAGCCGAGCCCCTAGCGGGGAATACGAGCAGTACTTC
TRBJ2-6	NA	TRBV4-2	many	CASSQAARVSGANVLTF	TGTGCCAGCAGCCAAGCGGCCAGGGTTTCTGGGGCCAACGTCCTGACTTTC
TRBJ2-4	NA	TRBV7-9	many	CASSTGSVDIQYF	TGTGCCAGCAGCACAGGGTCGGTAGACATTCAGTACTTC
TRBJ1-3	NA	TRBV7-6	NA	CASSSLQASGNTIYF	TGTGCCAGCAGCTCCCTACAGGCTTCTGGAAACACCATATATTTT
TRBJ2-5	NA	TRBV12-3/TRBV12-4	NA	CAGSFGLAETQYF	TGTGCCGGCAGTTTTGGATTGGCGGAGACCCAGTACTTT
TRBJ1-2	TRBD1	TRBV10-1	NA	CASSHQGDSTKRPRNYGYTF	TGCGCCAGCTCCCACCAGGGGGATTCTACCAAGAGACCCAGAAACTATGGCTACACCTTC
TRBJ1-2	TRBD1	TRBV19	once	CTSRPDRDYGYTF	TGTACCAGTAGGCCCGACAGGGATTATGGCTACACCTTC
TRBJ2-7	NA	TRBV15	medium-sized	CATSRVGVGHEQYF	TGTGCCACCAGCAGAGTCGGGGTCGGGCACGAGCAGTACTTC
TRBJ2-2	NA	TRBV29-1	few	CSVRQNGELFF	TGCAGCGTTCGACAGAACGGGGAGCTGTTTTTT
TRBJ2-6	NA	TRBV2	medium-sized	CATTDSPGSGANVLTF	TGTGCCACTACGGACAGTCCCGGCTCTGGGGCCAACGTCCTGACTTTC
TRBJ2-3	NA	TRBV19	NA	CASDRAGEGVTDTQYF	TGTGCCAGTGACCGGGCAGGGGAGGGGGTCACAGATACGCAGTATTTT
TRBJ2-6	NA	TRBV29-1	medium-sized	CSVTVSGANVLTF	TGCAGCGTGACAGTCTCTGGGGCCAACGTCCTGACTTTC
TRBJ1-5	NA	TRBV20-1	many	CSARAGALNQPQHF	TGCAGTGCTAGAGCCGGGGCCCTCAATCAGCCCCAGCATTTT
TRBJ2-1	NA	TRBV12-3/TRBV12-4	many	CASKRQGVLDEQFF	TGTGCCAGCAAGCGGCAGGGAGTTTTGGATGAGCAGTTCTTC
TRBJ2-3	NA	TRBV7-2	NA	CASSLEGAADTQYF	TGTGCCAGCAGCTTAGAAGGAGCGGCAGATACGCAGTATTTT
TRBJ1-2	NA	TRBV6-1	NA	CASSEAVELSSYGYTF	TGTGCCAGCAGTGAAGCTGTCGAGTTGTCCTCCTATGGCTACACCTTC
TRBJ1-1	NA	TRBV24-1	NA	CATSDLVGGEAFF	TGTGCCACCAGTGACCTGGTGGGGGGTGAAGCTTTCTTT
TRBJ2-7	NA	TRBV2	medium-sized	CASSEALIASYEQYF	TGTGCCAGCAGTGAAGCGCTCATAGCCTCCTACGAGCAGTACTTC
TRBJ2-1	NA	TRBV7-9	many	CASSSKGGFSNEQFF	TGTGCCAGCAGCTCCAAAGGGGGGTTTTCCAATGAGCAGTTCTTC
TRBJ1-2	TRBD1	TRBV6-1	many	CASSEGQTFYGYTF	TGTGCCAGCAGTGAGGGACAGACCTTTTATGGCTACACCTTC
TRBJ2-3	NA	TRBV18	few	CAGSWGTDTQYF	TGTGCCGGCTCGTGGGGCACAGATACGCAGTATTTT
TRBJ2-1	NA	TRBV7-9	NA	CASSTGGVHGREQFF	TGTGCCAGCAGCACCGGAGGGGTACACGGCCGGGAGCAGTTCTTC
TRBJ2-7	NA	TRBV11-2	many	CASSLINRAVGSYEQYF	TGTGCCAGCAGCTTAATCAATCGGGCAGTGGGCTCCTACGAGCAGTACTTC
TRBJ2-3	NA	TRBV12-5	many	CASGPKTGADTQYF	TGTGCTAGTGGCCCAAAAACAGGAGCCGATACGCAGTATTTT
TRBJ2-3	NA	TRBV11-1	NA	CASSLRGTPANEQYF	TGTGCCAGCAGCTTAAGGGGGACCCCCGCCAATGAGCAGTATTTT
TRBJ2-7	TRBD2	TRBV20-1	NA	CSASLEAGVEQYF	TGCAGTGCTTCCCTGGAAGCGGGAGTCGAGCAGTACTTC
TRBJ2-5	TRBD2	TRBV5-1	many	CASSLPAGVRETQYF	TGCGCCAGCAGCTTGCCAGCGGGAGTGCGGGAGACCCAGTACTTC